Shown below are 2 T cell receptor beta chains from a single sample sequenced in a study of T cells in Graves' hyperthyroidism and ophthalmopathy (dated by TCRdb to between 2017 and 2020). Library generation was performed with multiplex PCR. The instrument was an Illumina HiSeq 2000. Amplification of TCR beta CDR3 regions was carried out from RNA transcripts. The first round of RT-PCR for the TCR CDR3 was performed with the HTBI primer set and the Qiagen OneStep RT-PCR kit. TCRdb reprocessing: public reads trimmed at Q25 with fastp, clones called with MiXCR, in-frame beta chains kept. Entries that share a CDR3 protein sequence are merged under the most common genes and DNA. This sample lists 650,000 to 750,000 distinct CDR3 sequences; less than 15% were detected once. The top ten hold roughly 10% of the sample. The sequenced material came from blood. These receptors originate from a woman aged 18 to 35 with Graves' hyperthyroidism.

The chain uses TRBV15 and TRBJ2-7; D is undetermined. V was trimmed by 3 bases and J by 0 bases, leaving 3 bases between them. The V gene's germline CDR1 is LNHNV and CDR2 YYDKDF (reference sequence). The CDR3 is 12 amino acids. The CDR3 loop reads CATSRASYEQYF. CDR3 sequence (DNA): TGTGCCACCAGCAGGGCCTCCTACGAGCAGTACTTC.

This clonotype has at least ten counts. The rearrangement uses TRBV18 and TRBJ2-3; TRBD1 matches 9 bases. CDR1 and CDR2 from the germline V gene are KGHSH and LQKENI. This CDR3 has 16 amino acids. J gave up 6 bases and V 4 bases, and 11 bases lay outside the gene matches. The CDR3 is CASSLVDRGLMDTQYF. The CDR3 DNA follows: TGTGCCAGCTCACTCGTGGACAGGGGCCTCATGGATACGCAGTATTTT.